This TCR beta chain was identified during a study of cytomegalovirus exposure and HLA in healthy donors (dated by TCRdb to 2016 to 2017). Background for the entire study: An earlier analysis of roughly 500 of the donors reported approximately 270 Gb of sequence data and more than 90 million unique TCR beta sequences from 150 million to 200 million T cells. Every discovery cohort repertoire had been produced on one sequencing platform. Among under 450 genotyped donors of the cohort, an average of approximately 230,000 unique TCR beta nucleotide sequences were sequenced per donor, roughly a sixth of them non-productive. Using immunosequencing, the study profiled T cell repertoires from 550 to 750 subjects and related those repertoires to cytomegalovirus serostatus. In an earlier analysis of several hundred of the donors, high-throughput TCR beta sequencing was used to judge whether each TCR beta V gene segment behaved as functional or pseudogenic. The study combined high-throughput TCR immunosequencing, statistical association of individual TCRs with disease status, and machine learning to predict cytomegalovirus infection status. In a later analysis, previously published TCR beta repertoires from 666 donors were re-analyzed and high-resolution HLA genotyping was added so that TCR occurrence patterns could be studied. A later genetic analysis took genome-wide SNP genotypes for about 55% of the 666 donors and used that subset as a discovery cohort. About 320 gigabases of sequencing data and approximately 84 million unique TCR sequences were included in an early release covering several hundred HLA-typed donors. The study aimed to test whether signatures of past pathogen exposure could be identified by cataloging public T cell receptors. The later analysis used no new phenotypic data to find candidate immune exposures, relying instead on TCR beta sequences and their occurrence across donors. Alongside the repertoire data, information on donor age, sex, ethnicity and CMV serostatus was compiled. Class I and class II HLA loci were covered by the typing at four-digit resolution. In addition to the first cohort of roughly 700 subjects, a separate validation cohort of 120 different subjects was used. The genetic ancestry cluster associated with self-reported Caucasian donors included 81% of the 398 genotyped donors. Because of strong linkage in the cohort, roughly five DR-DQ haplotypes were treated as single units for association and clustering. Typing coverage varied by locus: roughly 629-630 donors for A, B, C, DRB1 and DQB1; roughly 560 for DQA1; approximately 570 for DPA1; fewer than 480 for DPB1. General study outcomes and caveats: Specific HLA alleles were associated with 16,951 TCR beta sequences at a false discovery rate of 0.05 in a later analysis. Linkage disequilibrium might explain the correlated functional status among segregating V segments, but an unknown experimental factor could not be ruled out. In an earlier analysis of 587 of the donors, most TCR beta V segments were observed in productive rearrangements about 90% or about 30% of the time, broadly matching IMGT annotations. Approximately 16 rarely observed V segments, including chromosome 9 orphons, were excluded from the earlier analysis of a few hundred of the donors because counts were too low. HLA typing was unavailable for some donors at each locus, so association tests used only the typed subset. Because the 87-base-pair reads could not distinguish some IMGT-functional V segments, including TRBV6-2 and TRBV6-3, those segments were excluded. In a later analysis, HLA-associated TCR beta chains were found to be more clonally expanded and to have lower generation probabilities than equally common non-associated chains. Immune exposure information for the cohort was limited to CMV serostatus. V-gene and J-gene trimming of TCR beta chains was associated with a missense DCLRE1C variant in a later genetic analysis, and the association was replicated in an independent cohort. Compared with the 666-donor mean, donors in an Asian-associated ancestry cluster had fewer N-insertions in productive TCRs, according to a later genetic analysis. The classifier was reported to diagnose cytomegalovirus status with high specificity and sensitivity in both the original cohort and the validation cohort. The study gave a list of 150 to 200 TCR beta chains associated with cytomegalovirus. Most TCR sequences were seen in very few donors, while some public TCRs were found in many individuals. A later analysis found that TCR association rates varied across HLA loci, with DRB1 alleles showing the most associated TCRs and HLA-C alleles the fewest. Presence/absence analyses assumed roughly uniform sequencing depth across donors, an assumption that may not hold. Assigning TCR associations to individual alleles was difficult when HLA alleles, especially DR and DQ, strongly co-occurred. According to the authors, the approach could potentially be generalized to other disease states and immunological phenotypes. A further reported finding was that TCR beta sequences accurately predicted the HLA-A and HLA-B alleles for most subjects in the first cohort. In vitro tests confirmed that three of the cytomegalovirus-associated TCR beta chains recognize cytomegalovirus antigens. The sequencing pipeline was judged likely to have produced a cluster of highly shared sequence variants as a technical artifact. A later analysis reported that several top co-occurrence clusters appeared linked to parvovirus B19, influenza, CMV and Epstein-Barr virus. The cohort was sequenced for TCR beta chains only, and without alpha or paired-chain data the features that could be detected were limited. Most CMV-associated TCR beta chains appeared to be HLA-restricted in a later analysis, and the HLA associations seemed to be driven largely by CMV exposure.

As concerns this clone: The antigen this receptor binds is unknown. No per-base quality is available; no much larger clone lies one base away.

The germline V gene gives CDR1 as MDHEN and CDR2 as SYDVKM. Including the terminal cysteine and phenylalanine, the CDR3 comprises 15 residues. The DNA shown is the 45-base CDR3, in frame from base 1. For this chain, trimming is 6 bases at the V end and 6 bases at the J end, and the number of junction bases without a gene match is 10. In total, 600 or so healthy bone marrow donors made up the cohort. At the time of sampling, every cohort member was nominally healthy, though immune exposures that went unrecorded were likely present. The donor tested CMV seronegative, placing the donor among the 352 seronegative members of the cohort. Every donor gave a peripheral blood sample, and the peripheral blood mononuclear cells from that sample were used for TCR beta sequencing. Genomic DNA was extracted from the blood cell samples with the Qiagen DNeasy Blood Extraction Kit. The method behind the library was the immunoSEQ multiplex PCR assay. For the multiplex PCR, a mixture combining 60 forward primers for TCR Vbeta segments and 13 reverse primers for TCR Jbeta segments was used. The CDR3 region of rearranged TCR beta genes was amplified from genomic DNA with a multiplex PCR assay. On the Illumina HiSeq System, the amplified TCR beta libraries were sequenced as 87-base-pair reads. Processing in the source paper ran as follows. A later analysis tallied some 79 million unique TCR beta chains across the 666 repertoires, and approximately 12 million of those chains were shared by two or more donors. Raw reads were error-corrected and collapsed into unique sequences by a nearest-neighbor algorithm in which closely related sequences were merged to remove PCR and sequencing errors. CDR3 sequences were aligned to IMGT reference sequences to assign V, D and J gene segments. For a sequence to be retained, at least a six-nucleotide match to both a V gene segment and a J gene segment was required. Rearrangements were called productive when the CDR3 lacked stop codons and stayed in frame with V and J; all others were non-productive. CDR3 was defined according to IMGT convention as the region running from the second conserved V-encoded cysteine to the conserved J-encoded phenylalanine. Sequences without an unambiguous match to a single V gene segment were excluded from the earlier analysis of 500 to 700 of the donors. In an earlier analysis of 587 of the donors, V segments were called functional above 56.7% productive rearrangements and were called segregating when the between-donor standard deviation exceeded 5%. A statistical classification framework was built to diagnose cytomegalovirus status from the catalog of TCR beta chain sequences. V and J gene assignment, in a later analysis, came from comparing TCR nucleotide sequences with IMGT/GENE-DB human TR gene sequences. A later analysis assigned CDR3 sequences and most-parsimonious VDJ recombination scenarios with the TCRdist pipeline. In a later analysis, each TCR beta chain was defined by its CDR3 amino acid sequence together with its V-gene family, and reads without a unique V-gene family were excluded. A later analysis removed 450 to 600 highly shared, low-generation-probability nucleotide sequences to deal with suspected cross-contamination and a sequencing artifact. For each public chain, a later analysis derived a clonal expansion index from normalized ranks of inferred template counts within each repertoire. Generation probabilities in a later analysis came from a VDJ recombination model fitted to out-of-frame rearrangements, and those results were checked against IGoR. In a later analysis, TCR-TCR, TCR-HLA and TCR-CMV co-occurrence was scored with hypergeometric tests, and a repertoire-size bias correction was applied to TCR pairs. A later analysis estimated false discovery rates by permuting HLA or CMV assignments 20 times. In a later analysis, co-occurring TCRs were grouped using DBSCAN, with TCRdist sequence similarity added in when clustering inside HLA-allele-positive subsets. Repertoires with fewer than 30,000 or more than 120,000 public chains, plus five repertoires with anomalous nucleotide sharing, were excluded from co-occurrence clustering. The clones in this table, taken by TCRdb from immuneACCESS, are in-frame only. Not every clone is retained; where verified, under half of the shortfall comes from an unresolved V gene, and the cause of the rest is unknown. V and J calls and clone size are as listed in that table; D and trimming were resolved from the DNA. In this sample the table shows under 200,000 clones, about two thirds of which occur a single time. The leading ten clones occupy over 2.5% of the sample.

This TCR derives from a woman between 25 and 40 years old in good health and CMV-seronegative. The chain couples TRBV28 to TRBJ1-5, with 8 bases matching TRBD1. The sequenced material came from PBMCs. The DNA reads TGTGCCAGCAGCCTGGGACAGGCGGGGAGTCAGCCCCAGCATTTT. Translated, it gives CASSLGQAGSQPQHF.